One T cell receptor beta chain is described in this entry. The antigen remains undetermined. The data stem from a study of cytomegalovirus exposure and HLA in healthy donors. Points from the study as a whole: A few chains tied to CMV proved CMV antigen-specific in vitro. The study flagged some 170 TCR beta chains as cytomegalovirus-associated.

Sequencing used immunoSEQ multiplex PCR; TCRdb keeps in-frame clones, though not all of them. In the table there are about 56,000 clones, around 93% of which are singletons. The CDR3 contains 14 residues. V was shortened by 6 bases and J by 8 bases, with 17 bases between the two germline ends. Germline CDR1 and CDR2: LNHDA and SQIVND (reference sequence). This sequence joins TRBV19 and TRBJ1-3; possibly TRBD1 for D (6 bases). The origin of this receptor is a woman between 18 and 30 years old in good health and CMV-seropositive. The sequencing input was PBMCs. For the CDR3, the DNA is TGTGCCAGTAGGAAGGGAGGGACAACGGACACCATATATTTT. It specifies CASRKGGTTDTIYF.